A single sample is the source of the 21 T cell receptor beta chains below, sequenced in a study of CD8 T cells in ankylosing spondylitis. From the 5' RACE reads, TCRdb called clonotypes with MiXCR, one entry per CDR3 protein. This table has 150,000 to 200,000 distinct CDR3 sequences, roughly 20% appearing once. The sequencing input was blood, either unsorted or a sorted T cell fraction (not recorded which). These receptors came from a male donor aged 10 to 35 with ankylosing spondylitis or in good health (not recorded which).

The chain joins TRBV23-1 to TRBJ2-2; a possible D gene is TRBD1 (6 bases). TRBV23-1 is an ORF; its function is uncertain. Trimming stripped 0 bases from V and 3 bases from J, with 11 bases between. The CDR3 is made up of 16 amino acids. CDR3 nucleotides: TGCGCCAGCAGTCAATCTCGGGGACAAGACACCGGGGAGCTGTTTTTT. This translates into CASSQSRGQDTGELFF.

This clonotype was observed many times. The rearrangement links TRBV7-9 to TRBJ1-4; tentatively, D is TRBD1 (6 bases). The CDR3 extends over 12 amino acids. CDR1 and CDR2 (germline): SEHNR, FQNEAQ (reference sequence). Trimming stripped 6 bases from V and 12 bases from J, with 14 bases between. Here the CDR3 reads CASSTNREELFF. The CDR3 DNA sequence: TGTGCCAGCAGTACAAACAGGGAAGAACTGTTTTTT.

This clonotype was recorded at least ten times. This rearrangement joins TRBV24-1 to TRBJ2-2; TRBD1 agrees at 9 bases. In germline, CDR1 is KGHDR, CDR2 SFDVKD. The CDR3 spans 18 residues. V gave up 4 bases and J gave up 4 bases; unmatched junction bases: 12. The CDR3 is CATSDAKNGQGITGELFF. The CDR3 nucleotides are TGTGCCACCAGTGACGCTAAGAACGGACAGGGGATCACCGGGGAGCTGTTTTTT.

This clonotype has ten or more counts. The chain has TRBV27 and TRBJ2-5; 7 bases are a match to TRBD1. The ends lost 7 bases at V and 5 bases at J; junction bases unmatched: 10. CDR3 size: 14 residues. Per germline, CDR1 MNHEY and CDR2 SMNVEV (reference sequence). The CDR3 nucleotides read TGTGCCAGCACTCGACAGGGTAGTTTCGAGACCCAGTACTTC. Translation: CASTRQGSFETQYF.

This clonotype appeared many times. The genes are TRBV5-1 and TRBJ2-1, with 9 bases fitting TRBD2. The CDR3 extends over 14 amino acids. Germline lookup yields CDR1 SGHRS and CDR2 YFSETQ. V lost 2 bases and J lost 7; bases outside the gene matches: 4. The CDR3 loop is CASSFTSGPNEQFF. DNA for the CDR3: TGCGCCAGCAGCTTTACTAGCGGGCCGAATGAGCAGTTCTTC. The full variable domain, with the rest looked up from reference TRBV5-1 and TRBJ2-1, is KAGVTQTPRYLIKTRGQQVTLSCSPISGHRSVSWYQQTPGQGLQFLFEYFSETQRNKGNFPGRFSGRQFSNSRSEMNVSTLELGDSALYLCASSFTSGPNEQFFGPGTRLTVL.

This clonotype has just a few counts. An end of the junction differs from the germline gene, which may be a read error. This chain's CDR3 is CSVADRTTGAFF. The CDR3 DNA reads TGCAGCGTTGCCGACAGGACTACTGGAGCTTTCTTT. The V gene is TRBV29-1, the J gene TRBJ1-1, with D tentatively TRBD1 (6 bases). From germline, CDR1 is SQVTM and CDR2 ANQGSEA. The CDR3 has 12 residues. The full variable domain, rest sourced from reference TRBV29-1 and TRBJ1-1, is SAVISQKPSRDICQRGTSLTIQCQVDSQVTMMFWYRQQPGQSLTLIATANQGSEATYESGFVIDKFPISRPNLTFSTLTVSNMSPEDSSIYLCSVADRTTGAFFGQGTRLTVV.

The chain employs TRBV7-2 and TRBJ2-5; TRBD2 matches at 10 bases. From germline, CDR1 is SGHTA and CDR2 FQGNSA. The CDR3 is 19 amino acids. The V segment lost 5 bases and the J segment 3 bases; nucleotides outside the gene matches: 18. The CDR3 DNA follows: TGTGCCAGCAGCCGCTGGGAGCGGGAGGGCGAAGGGGCAAAAGAGACCCAGTACTTC. This codes for CASSRWEREGEGAKETQYF.

This clonotype was observed a handful of times. The genes are TRBV21-1 and TRBJ2-7. TRBV21-1 is a known pseudogene. CDR3 length: 15 amino acids. CDR3 amino acids: CASSMVGRSSYEQYV. The DNA for the CDR3 is TGTGCCAGCAGCATGGTGGGGAGAAGCTCCTACGAGCAGTACGTC.

Details on this clonotype: A junction boundary mismatches the germline segment, possibly from a read error. The V call is TRBV13, the J call TRBJ2-3, with 7 bases that match TRBD2. This CDR3 is 15 amino acids long. Germline loops: CDR1 PRHDT, CDR2 FYEKMQ (reference sequence). CDR3 nucleotides: TGTGCCAGCAGCCTAGGAGCGGGCGGGGGAGATACGCAGTATTTT. It specifies CASSLGAGGGDTQYF.

This clonotype was seen ten or more times. V and J are TRBV20-1 and TRBJ2-5; TRBD2 matches at 9 bases. J gave up 4 bases and V 6 bases, and 6 bases lay outside the gene matches. The CDR3 extends over 13 amino acids. Germline lookup yields CDR1 DFQATT and CDR2 SNEGSKA (reference sequence). CDR3 sequence: CSADSLAGETQYF. CDR3 DNA sequence: TGCAGTGCCGACTCACTAGCGGGAGAGACCCAGTACTTC.

A remark on this clonotype: Given a much more abundant clone one base away, this may be a read error. The CDR3 loop reads CTSNLGLGTEAFF. The CDR3 DNA reads as TGTACCAGCAACCTGGGATTGGGCACTGAAGCTTTCTTT. The chain employs TRBV7-9 and TRBJ1-1; D uncertain. The CDR3 is 13 residues long. CDR1 is SEHNR and CDR2 is FQNEAQ in the germline V gene (reference sequence).

The table lists this clonotype with many counts. The genes are TRBV4-2 and TRBJ1-2; maybe TRBD1 (5 bases). Germline loops: CDR1 LGHNA, CDR2 YNFKEQ. CDR3 length equals 15 residues. The ends were cut back, 0 bases at V and 8 bases at J, with 16 bases in the middle. This CDR3 reads CASSQEWGAQEGYTF. The CDR3 DNA reads TGTGCCAGCAGCCAAGAGTGGGGCGCCCAGGAGGGCTACACCTTC.

This clonotype was counted at least ten times. This chain joins TRBV29-1 and TRBJ2-7; no definite D call. Looked up from germline, CDR1 is SQVTM and CDR2 is ANQGSEA. The CDR3 consists of 15 residues. V lost 0 bases and J lost 2, with 14 bases in between. The CDR3 DNA follows: TGCAGCGTTGAAGATCATATGGGCCAGACCTACGAGCAGTACTTC. It yields the protein CSVEDHMGQTYEQYF.

This clonotype was detected ten times or more. The CDR3 region has the DNA TGTGCCAGCAGCTTCCTTAGCGGGGGGGGCACAGATACGCAGTATTTT. It codes for CASSFLSGGGTDTQYF. The chain joins TRBV11-2 to TRBJ2-3; TRBD2 matches at 11 bases. J was trimmed by 1 base and V by 3 bases; bases with no gene match: 3. Per germline, CDR1 SGHAT and CDR2 FQNNGV. The CDR3 length is 16 residues.

There are many counts of this clonotype. The genes are TRBV7-2 and TRBJ2-7; D is unclear. V dropped 5 bases and J dropped 3 bases, with 14 bases sitting between them. The CDR3 has 14 residues. Germline V gene data show CDR1 as SGHTA and CDR2 as FQGNSA. For the CDR3, the DNA is TGTGCCAGCAGCCCCCTGGTCGAGAACTACGAGCAGTACTTC. It codes for CASSPLVENYEQYF.

There are many counts of this clonotype. This CDR3 reads CSASRQGRNYGYTF. DNA of the CDR3: TGCAGTGCTAGCCGACAGGGGCGCAACTATGGCTACACCTTC. The chain carries TRBV20-1 and TRBJ1-2; the match to TRBD1 covers 8 bases. The CDR3 runs to 14 residues. CDR1 and CDR2 from the germline V gene are DFQATT and SNEGSKA (reference sequence). The J segment lost 2 bases and the V segment lost 3 bases, leaving 5 bases of the junction unmatched.

This clonotype was recorded many times. V and J are TRBV7-2 and TRBJ2-2; D is perhaps TRBD1 or TRBD2 (5 bases each). Germline CDR1 is SGHTA and CDR2 is FQGNSA. This CDR3 spans 14 amino acids. Between the trimmed V and J ends, which lost 5 bases and 8 bases, there was a span of 15 bases. CDR3 in DNA: TGTGCCAGCAGCCTCCTGGGACCCCCGGGGGAGCTGTTTTTT. Translating it yields CASSLLGPPGELFF.

The chain carries TRBV7-9 and TRBJ2-1; TRBD2 aligns across 8 bases. In germline, CDR1 is SEHNR, CDR2 FQNEAQ (reference sequence). The CDR3 totals 16 residues. V was clipped by 7 bases and J by 0 bases; unmatched bases: 8. CDR3 in amino acids: CASTPAGGSSYNEQFF. Here the CDR3 DNA reads TGTGCCAGCACCCCGGCGGGGGGAAGCTCCTACAATGAGCAGTTCTTC. Complete variable domain (other parts from reference TRBV7-9 and TRBJ2-1): DTGVSQNPRHKITKRGQNVTFRCDPISEHNRLYWYRQTLGQGPEFLTYFQNEAQLEKSRLLSDRFSAERPKGSFSTLEIQRTEQGDSAMYLCASTPAGGSSYNEQFFGPGTRLTVL.

This clonotype came up many times. The V gene is TRBV30, the J gene TRBJ1-5; D is undetermined. The V end was cut by 2 bases, the J end by 2 bases, with 7 bases between. Germline V gives CDR1 GTSNPN, CDR2 SVGIG (reference sequence). This CDR3 has 13 residues. The CDR3 spells CAWSLRGNQPQHF. The CDR3 region has the DNA TGTGCCTGGAGTTTGAGAGGCAATCAGCCCCAGCATTTT.

This clonotype has ten or more counts. V gene TRBV27 combines with J gene TRBJ1-3, with 9 bases identical to TRBD1. V lost 8 bases and J lost 4; bases outside the gene matches: 6. This CDR3 spans 14 amino acids. Germline V gives CDR1 MNHEY, CDR2 SMNVEV (reference sequence). This chain's CDR3 is CASRTGGAGNTIYF. Written as DNA, the CDR3 is TGTGCCAGCCGAACAGGGGGCGCCGGAAACACCATATATTTT.

This clonotype was recorded at least ten times. The chain joins TRBV29-1 to TRBJ2-3, with no clear D. The CDR3 totals 14 residues. Deletions cut 5 bases from V and 0 bases from J, with 12 bases between. The germline CDR1 and CDR2 sequences are SQVTM and ANQGSEA. The CDR3 protein is CSVFGRVSTDTQYF. Written as DNA, the CDR3 is TGCAGCGTTTTCGGAAGGGTGAGCACAGATACGCAGTATTTT.